This paragraph covers one T cell receptor beta chain sequence. Sequencing used immunoSEQ multiplex PCR; TCRdb keeps in-frame clones, though not all of them. The table has 150,000 or so clones, just over 85% seen once; the top ten hold approximately 20%. This entry is derived from a study of T cell responses to AZD1222 COVID-19 vaccine. Trimming removed 6 bases at V and 1 base at J, with 9 bases between. Germline CDR1 is MDHEN and CDR2 is SYDVKM. The CDR3 spans 13 residues. Specimen: peripheral blood, collected on day 0 of AZD1222 vaccination. The sequence was collected from an adult in good health. V usage is TRBV28 and J usage is TRBJ1-1, with D possibly TRBD1 on 6 matching bases. DNA for the CDR3: TGTGCCAGCAGACCGGGACAGAACACTGAAGCTTTCTTT. Amino acid sequence: CASRPGQNTEAFF.